Listed below are T cell receptor beta chains from one sample, sequenced in a study of T cell repertoires in cytomegalovirus infection. TCRdb re-called the reads through MiXCR, storing one row per CDR3 protein. The sample records around 530,000 distinct CDR3 sequences, about 26% being singletons. Sequenced: PBMCs. The receptor set was obtained from a human donor in good health (CMV status not recorded). Some clones in this sample may be carry-over from other donors' samples. The CDR3 runs from the conserved cysteine through the conserved F or W. Each record gives: D gene, clone size, V gene, J gene, CDR3 protein, CDR3 DNA. The D gene is left open where the match is weak. Clone sizes are given selectively: once, few, many, or a class where the clone is expanded.

>TRBD2|few|TRBV19|TRBJ2-1
CASSIPTSGDNEQFF
TGTGCCAGTAGTATACCGACTAGCGGCGACAATGAGCAGTTCTTC
>TRBD2|few|TRBV29-1|TRBJ2-1
CSVPIGLAAPFGNEQFF
TGCAGCGTCCCAATAGGACTAGCGGCCCCCTTTGGGAATGAGCAGTTCTTC
>.|.|TRBV6-2/TRBV6-3|TRBJ1-2
CASRRDGATNYGYTF
TGTGCCAGCAGGCGGGACGGCGCAACTAACTATGGCTACACCTTC
>.|.|TRBV15|TRBJ2-5
CATSRASGIETQYF
TGTGCCACCAGCAGAGCTTCAGGGATAGAGACCCAGTACTTC
>TRBD2|many|TRBV7-2|TRBJ2-7
CASSLTSVNPYEQYF
TGTGCCAGCAGTTTGACTAGCGTGAACCCCTACGAGCAGTACTTC
>TRBD1|many|TRBV7-2|TRBJ1-5
CASSPYSDRGQPQHF
TGTGCCAGCAGTCCCTATTCGGACAGGGGCCAGCCCCAGCATTTT
>.|few|TRBV7-9|TRBJ2-5
CAGAGVRETQYF
TGTGCGGGGGCAGGAGTAAGAGAGACCCAGTACTTC
>.|.|TRBV28|TRBJ2-7
CASSWRWEQYF
TGTGCCAGCAGTTGGAGGTGGGAGCAGTACTTC
>TRBD2|.|TRBV5-4|TRBJ2-1
CASSLEREYRNEQFF
TGTGCCAGCAGCTTGGAGCGGGAGTACCGCAATGAGCAGTTCTTC
>.|few|TRBV7-3|TRBJ2-5
CASSLTGWGETQYF
TGTGCCAGCAGCTTAACGGGATGGGGAGAGACCCAGTACTTC
>TRBD2|few|TRBV11-2|TRBJ2-7
CASSLNWVASGRISYEQYF
TGTGCCAGCAGCTTAAATTGGGTCGCTAGCGGGAGGATCTCCTACGAGCAGTACTTC
>TRBD2|.|TRBV20-1|TRBJ2-7
CSARDPGLVITYEQYF
TGCAGTGCTAGAGATCCGGGACTAGTAATCACCTACGAGCAGTACTTC
>TRBD2|few|TRBV20-1|TRBJ2-3
CSARAGGEADTQYF
TGCAGTGCTAGGGCGGGAGGAGAGGCAGATACGCAGTATTTT
>TRBD2|.|TRBV6-6|TRBJ2-1
CASSPPGLAYEQFF
TGTGCCAGCAGTCCCCCGGGACTAGCCTATGAGCAGTTCTTC
>.|many|TRBV19|TRBJ1-1
CASTMGGNTEAFF
TGTGCCAGTACCATGGGGGGGAACACTGAAGCTTTCTTT
>.|many|TRBV13|TRBJ1-4
CASSPEAGEKLFF
TGTGCCAGCAGCCCTGAGGCCGGTGAAAAACTGTTTTTT
>.|few|TRBV4-1|TRBJ1-5
CASSQARPSNQPQHF
TGCGCCAGCAGCCAAGCCCGGCCGAGCAATCAGCCCCAGCATTTT
>.|.|TRBV5-5|TRBJ2-1
CASSNRNNEQFF
TGTGCCAGCAGTAACAGGAACAATGAGCAGTTCTTC
>.|.|TRBV12-3/TRBV12-4|TRBJ2-3
CASRNPGGSTDTQYF
TGTGCCAGCAGAAACCCGGGGGGCAGTACAGATACGCAGTATTTT
>TRBD1|few|TRBV28|TRBJ1-5
CASSFTGGYNQPQHF
TGTGCCAGCAGCTTCACAGGGGGCTACAATCAGCCCCAGCATTTT